This TCR beta chain was profiled in a study of T-cell memory formation after mild COVID-19. Study-level information: In these data, TCR clusters were largely donor specific. The study's findings and limits: Day 37-peaking second-wave clones had unconfirmed SARS-CoV-2 specificity. Some clones that responded turned up in pre-infection memory, which suggests that cross-reactive memory joined in.

This clonotype came up a few times. What it recognizes is unknown. Employing constant-segment primers, 5'RACE generated TCR alpha and TCR beta cDNA libraries bearing sample barcodes and UMIs. Each CDR3 protein gets one entry after TCRdb re-called the 5' RACE reads with MiXCR. The sample has roughly 380,000 distinct CDR3 sequences, 25% to 30% seen once. The receptor comes from an adult woman who had mild COVID-19 (a few samples of this study predate the infection). Cell type and time point are not known. The source material was PBMCs or a T cell subset sorted from them (not recorded which).

DNA of the CDR3: TGCGCCAGCAGCTTAGGCGTGGTAGGAACTGAAGCTTTCTTT. Encoded protein: CASSLGVVGTEAFF. The chain carries TRBV5-1 and TRBJ1-1, with D hard to call. Germline CDR1 is SGHRS and CDR2 is YFSETQ. The CDR3 sequence is 14 residues long. With 2 bases removed from V and 5 bases from J, the gap between germline ends came to 13 bases.